This T cell receptor (beta chain) came from a study of blood T cell repertoires in COVID-19. Study in general: Whether acute or convalescent, the COVID-19 samples came from the United States, Italy and Spain. PBMCs, B-cell-depleted T cells, or T cells provided the cDNA or gDNA that made up the material.

Study processing details: Estimated nucleated cell counts came from reference gene primer amplification. The table came from immunoSEQ multiplex PCR; TCRdb's copy has only in-frame clones and leaves some out. The V and J calls and clone size were taken over from that table, and D and trimming were inferred from the DNA. The data contain approximately 16,000 clones, about nine tenths of them seen just once; the ten biggest clones take up about 12%. CDR1 and CDR2 (germline): LGHDT, YNNKEL (reference sequence). This CDR3 is built from 15 residues. Trimming removed 0 bases at V and 4 bases at J, with 13 bases between.

This TCR was recovered from a human donor in a cohort sampled during active COVID-19. The V gene is TRBV3-1 (or the pseudogene TRBV3-2), the J gene TRBJ2-7; D possibly corresponds to TRBD2 (6 bases). Material for sequencing was peripheral blood. CDR3 coding DNA: TGTGCCAGCAGCCAAGATCGTTTACGGGGGTACGAGCAGTACTTC. This encodes CASSQDRLRGYEQYF.